This TCR beta chain stems from a study of monozygotic twins with inflammatory bowel disease. Used for each TCR library was 3,000 to 3,500 ng of total RNA. TCRdb re-called the 5' RACE reads, yielding one record per CDR3 amino acid sequence without DNA. The listing contains 400,000 to 500,000 distinct CDR3 sequences. Investigators extracted total RNA from whole blood and did not sort T cells. Source material: blood. The receptor was isolated from a human donor with ulcerative colitis or Crohn's disease, or a healthy co-twin of an affected twin (not recorded which).

The CDR3 sequence: CSVVSGYAYEQYF. This rearrangement joins TRBV29-1 to TRBJ2-7. The CDR3 runs to 13 residues. Germline V CDR1 and CDR2: SQVTM, ANQGSEA.